These 13 T cell receptor beta chains originate from one sample sequenced in a study of blood T cell repertoires in COVID-19. Sequenced by immunoSEQ multiplex PCR; TCRdb stores in-frame clones only, minus some. In the table there are approximately 150,000 clones, 80% of which are singletons. The sequencing sample was made of peripheral blood. All receptors derive from a man aged 65 to 85 who had recovered from COVID-19.

The V call is TRBV7-8, the J call TRBJ2-7; D may be TRBD1 (5 bases). Germline CDR1 reads SGHVS; CDR2 reads FQNEAQ. The V and J ends lost 3 bases and 0 bases respectively, with 9 bases between them. The CDR3 loop spans 14 amino acids. In nucleotides, the CDR3 is TGTGCCAGCAGCTTCGGACATTTCTCCTACGAGCAGTACTTC. Its translation is CASSFGHFSYEQYF.

The genes are TRBV7-2 and TRBJ2-7, with D perhaps matching TRBD2 (6 bases). This CDR3 comprises 13 residues. Trimming took 4 bases from V and 2 from J, leaving 9 bases between them. The germline V gene has CDR1 SGHTA and CDR2 FQGNSA. CDR3 DNA: TGTGCCAGCAGCTCCCGGGGGACCTACGAGCAGTACTTC. Protein product: CASSSRGTYEQYF.

This chain's CDR3 is CASSFDRVPLGYTF. In nucleotides, the CDR3 is TGTGCCAGCAGTTTCGACAGGGTCCCCTTGGGCTACACCTTC. The V and J genes are TRBV6-5 and TRBJ1-2; the match to TRBD1 covers 7 bases. The CDR3 contains 14 residues. V lost 4 bases and J lost 8; bases outside the gene matches: 10. Germline V gene data show CDR1 as MNHEY and CDR2 as SVGAGI.

The chain combines TRBV6-5 with TRBJ2-7, with D maybe TRBD1 (6 bases). The germline gives CDR1 MNHEY, CDR2 SVGAGI. This CDR3 has 14 residues. Trimming left V 3 bases short and J 4 bases short, with 13 bases between. In nucleotides, the CDR3 is TGTGCCAGCAGTTATGGGACACTCGGGTACGAGCAGTACTTC. This translates into CASSYGTLGYEQYF.

The V gene is TRBV1, the J gene TRBJ2-1; TRBD2 is the table's D call and was not checked against the DNA. TRBV1 is a pseudogene locus. There are 17 residues in the CDR3. CDR3 region: CTSSQVGWDYCNGEQFF. CDR3 bases: TGCACCAGCAGCCAAGTGGGATGGGACTACTGTAATGGGGAGCAGTTCTTC.

The chain combines TRBV9 with TRBJ2-2; 7 bases match TRBD2. Germline V gene sequence: CDR1 SGDLS, CDR2 YYNGEE. Trimming at V came to 3 bases and at J to 1 base, leaving 3 bases not matched to a gene. This CDR3 has 15 residues. CDR3 DNA sequence: TGTGCCAGCAGCGCAAGCGGGGTGAACACCGGGGAGCTGTTTTTT. It translates to CASSASGVNTGELFF.

In DNA form, the CDR3 reads TGTGCCAGCAGCTCCACTAGCGGGTACTACAATGAGCAGTTCTTC. Protein sequence: CASSSTSGYYNEQFF. The chain couples TRBV7-9 to TRBJ2-1; 9 bases agree with TRBD2. CDR1 and CDR2 from the germline V gene are SEHNR and FQNEAQ (reference sequence). Trimming at V came to 4 bases and at J to 3 bases, leaving 4 bases not matched to a gene. The CDR3 consists of 15 residues.

This clone was detected a few times. The chain joins TRBV27 to TRBJ2-3, with a weak D call TRBD2 (5 bases). The CDR3 runs 11 residues. Trimming took off 6 bases at V and 5 bases at J, with 6 bases between the two ends. Per the germline V gene, CDR1 is MNHEY and CDR2 is SMNVEV (reference sequence). CDR3 protein: CASSRGDTQYF. CDR3 DNA: TGTGCCAGCAGCCGGGGAGATACGCAGTATTTT.

The V call is TRBV4-1, the J call TRBJ1-2; maybe TRBD1 (6 bases). The CDR3 length is 13 residues. V was shortened by 3 bases and J by 3 bases, with 8 bases between the two germline ends. Germline lookup yields CDR1 MGHRA and CDR2 YSYEKL. The CDR3 region has the DNA TGCGCCAGCAGCCAGTCAGGGGACTATGGCTACACCTTC. This encodes CASSQSGDYGYTF.

The rearrangement links TRBV27 to TRBJ2-4, with TRBD2 matching 7 bases. With 8 bases clipped from V and 4 bases from J, the junction kept 14 bases outside the gene matches. The germline V gene encodes CDR1 MNHEY and CDR2 SMNVEV (reference sequence). The CDR3 loop spans 16 amino acids. DNA of the CDR3: TGTGCCAGCGGACCCTTAGCGGGTACCGAGAAAAACATTCAGTACTTC. As protein: CASGPLAGTEKNIQYF.

The chain employs TRBV11-2 and TRBJ2-1; possible D gene TRBD2, 6 bases. Trimming cost V 5 bases and J 8 bases, with 22 bases left between them. Germline lookup yields CDR1 SGHAT and CDR2 FQNNGV. The CDR3 sequence is 16 residues long. CDR3 DNA: TGTGCCAGCAGCCAAAGGAGAACGGGACTCGATGATGAGCAGTTCTTC. Translating gives CASSQRRTGLDDEQFF.

This sequence joins TRBV30 and TRBJ2-3, with 9 bases aligning to TRBD2. V lost 7 bases and J lost 5; bases outside the gene matches: 10. The CDR3 extends over 14 amino acids. CDR1 is GTSNPN and CDR2 is SVGIG in the germline V gene (reference sequence). The CDR3 region is CASLGTSSIDTQYF. The CDR3 nucleotides read TGTGCCTCTCTCGGGACTAGCAGTATAGATACGCAGTATTTT.

V gene TRBV27 combines with J gene TRBJ2-6, with unresolved D. V shed 4 bases and J shed 0 bases, with 10 bases lying between them. The CDR3 length is 16 residues. Germline-derived CDR1 and CDR2 are MNHEY and SMNVEV (reference sequence). CDR3 protein: CASSSPSVSGANVLTF. In DNA form, the CDR3 reads TGTGCCAGCAGTTCCCCGAGCGTCTCTGGGGCCAACGTCCTGACTTTC.